This T cell receptor beta chain derives from a study of blood T cell repertoires in COVID-19. Study background: Spain, Italy and the United States supplied samples that represented acute and convalescent COVID-19. In each case, the material was cDNA or gDNA derived from T cells, B-cell-depleted T cells, or PBMCs.

Per the germline V gene, CDR1 is SEHNR and CDR2 is FQNEAQ (reference sequence). V lost 5 bases and J 4 bases, leaving 20 bases between the germline ends. The CDR3 totals 16 residues. In the original processing: Researchers report that nucleated cell counts were estimated from reference gene primer amplification. The protocol was immunoSEQ multiplex PCR, while the TCRdb copy is restricted to in-frame clones and leaves out a portion. The V and J calls and clone size come from that table; D and trimming were worked out from the DNA. The profile shows more than 110,000 clones, 85% to 90% of them singletons.

The sample comprised peripheral blood. This TCR was sampled from a human donor in a cohort sampled during active COVID-19. The chain links TRBV7-9 to TRBJ2-5; D possibly corresponds to TRBD2 (7 bases). The CDR3 reads CASSKKWGGGPETQYF. CDR3 bases: TGTGCCAGCAGCAAAAAGTGGGGCGGGGGCCCAGAGACCCAGTACTTC.